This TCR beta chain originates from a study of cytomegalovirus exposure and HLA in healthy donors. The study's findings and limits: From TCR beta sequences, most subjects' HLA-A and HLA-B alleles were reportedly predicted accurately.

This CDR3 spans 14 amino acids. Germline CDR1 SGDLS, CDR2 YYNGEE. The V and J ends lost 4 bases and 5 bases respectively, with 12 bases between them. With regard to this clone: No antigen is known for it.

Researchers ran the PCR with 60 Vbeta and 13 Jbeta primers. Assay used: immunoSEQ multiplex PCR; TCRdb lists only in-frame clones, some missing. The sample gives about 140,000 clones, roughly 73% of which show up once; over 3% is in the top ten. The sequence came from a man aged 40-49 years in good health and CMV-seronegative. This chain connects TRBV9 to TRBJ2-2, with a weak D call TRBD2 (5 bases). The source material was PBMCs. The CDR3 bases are TGTGCCAGCAGCCTAGCACCGGGGACCGGGGAGCTGTTTTTT. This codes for CASSLAPGTGELFF.